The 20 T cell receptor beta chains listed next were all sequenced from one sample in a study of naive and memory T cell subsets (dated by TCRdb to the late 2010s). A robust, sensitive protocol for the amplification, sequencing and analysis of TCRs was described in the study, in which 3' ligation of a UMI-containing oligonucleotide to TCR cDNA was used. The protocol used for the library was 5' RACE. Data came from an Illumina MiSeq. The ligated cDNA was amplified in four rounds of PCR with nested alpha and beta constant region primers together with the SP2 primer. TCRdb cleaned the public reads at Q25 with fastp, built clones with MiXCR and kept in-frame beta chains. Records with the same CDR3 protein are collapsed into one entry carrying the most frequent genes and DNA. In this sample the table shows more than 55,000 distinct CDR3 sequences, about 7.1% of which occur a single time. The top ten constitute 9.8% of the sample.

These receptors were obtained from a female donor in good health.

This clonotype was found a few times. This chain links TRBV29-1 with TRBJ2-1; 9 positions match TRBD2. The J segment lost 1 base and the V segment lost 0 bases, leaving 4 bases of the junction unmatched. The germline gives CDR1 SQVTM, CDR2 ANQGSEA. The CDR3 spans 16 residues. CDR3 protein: CSVEDRTSESYNEQFF. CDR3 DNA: TGCAGCGTTGAAGATAGGACTAGCGAGTCCTACAATGAGCAGTTCTTC.

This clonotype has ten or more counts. The CDR3 nucleotides read TGTGCCAGCAGCTTAGATTCAATGCGGGGCTACACCTTC. Encoded protein: CASSLDSMRGYTF. The chain recombines TRBV7-2 with TRBJ1-2; the D is unclear. V lost 1 base, J lost 8 bases, and 11 bases lay in between. The V gene's germline CDR1 is SGHTA and CDR2 FQGNSA. CDR3 length: 13 amino acids.

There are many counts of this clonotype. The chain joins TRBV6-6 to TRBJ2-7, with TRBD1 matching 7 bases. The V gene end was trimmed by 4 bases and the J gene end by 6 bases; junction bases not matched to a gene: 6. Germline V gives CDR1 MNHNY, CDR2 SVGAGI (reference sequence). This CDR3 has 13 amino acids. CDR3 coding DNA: TGTGCCAGCAGTTCCAGGGGGTCGGGCGAGCAGTACTTC. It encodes CASSSRGSGEQYF.

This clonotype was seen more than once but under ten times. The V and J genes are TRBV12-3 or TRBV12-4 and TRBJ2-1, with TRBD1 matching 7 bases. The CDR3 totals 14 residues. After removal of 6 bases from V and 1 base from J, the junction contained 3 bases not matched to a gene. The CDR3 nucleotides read TGTGCCAGCAGACCACAGGGGTCCTACAATGAGCAGTTCTTC. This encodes CASRPQGSYNEQFF.

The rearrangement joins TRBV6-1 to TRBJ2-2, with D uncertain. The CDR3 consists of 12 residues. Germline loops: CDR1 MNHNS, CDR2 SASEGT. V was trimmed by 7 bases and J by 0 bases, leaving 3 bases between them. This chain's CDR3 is CASTPNTGELFF. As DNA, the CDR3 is TGTGCCAGCACCCCGAACACCGGGGAGCTGTTTTTT.

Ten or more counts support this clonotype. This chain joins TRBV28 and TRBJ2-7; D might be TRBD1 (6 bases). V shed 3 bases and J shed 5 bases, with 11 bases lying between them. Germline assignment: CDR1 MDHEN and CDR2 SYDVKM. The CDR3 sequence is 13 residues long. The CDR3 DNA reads TGTGCCAGCAGTTTGGACAGTTTAAACGAGCAGTACTTC. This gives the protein CASSLDSLNEQYF.

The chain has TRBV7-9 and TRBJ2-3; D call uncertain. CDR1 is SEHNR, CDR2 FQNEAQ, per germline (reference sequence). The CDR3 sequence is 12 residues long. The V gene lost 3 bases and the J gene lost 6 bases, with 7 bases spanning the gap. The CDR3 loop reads CASSFTPDTQYF. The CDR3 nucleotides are TGTGCCAGCAGCTTTACCCCCGATACGCAGTATTTT.

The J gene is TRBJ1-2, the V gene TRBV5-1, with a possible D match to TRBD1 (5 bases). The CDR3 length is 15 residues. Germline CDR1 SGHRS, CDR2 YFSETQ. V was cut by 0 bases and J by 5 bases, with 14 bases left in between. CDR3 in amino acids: CASSLVEAGNYGYTF. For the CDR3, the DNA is TGCGCCAGCAGCTTGGTGGAGGCAGGGAATTATGGCTACACCTTC.

The CDR3 DNA reads as TGCGCCAGCAGCCAAGACTCCAACAGGGGGGTCAGCGTGTTTTTT. It translates to CASSQDSNRGVSVFF. J is TRBJ1-4 and V is TRBV4-3; 8 bases fit TRBD1. The junction had 12 bases not matched to a gene; V was cut back by 0 bases and J by 15 bases. Germline V gene lookup returns CDR1 LGHNA and CDR2 YSLEER. The CDR3 loop spans 15 amino acids.

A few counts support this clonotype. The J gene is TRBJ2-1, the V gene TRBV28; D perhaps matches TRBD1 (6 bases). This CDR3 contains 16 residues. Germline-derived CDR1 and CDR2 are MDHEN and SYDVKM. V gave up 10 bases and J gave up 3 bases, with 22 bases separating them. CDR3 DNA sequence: TGTGCCACCACTATCACGACAGGCCAAAACTACAATGAGCAGTTCTTC. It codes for CATTITTGQNYNEQFF.

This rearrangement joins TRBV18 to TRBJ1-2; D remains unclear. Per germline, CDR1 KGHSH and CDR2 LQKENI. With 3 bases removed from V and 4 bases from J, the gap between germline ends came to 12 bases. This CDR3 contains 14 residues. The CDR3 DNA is TGTGCCAGCTCACCTTCGACTACGGTCTATGGCTACACCTTC. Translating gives CASSPSTTVYGYTF.

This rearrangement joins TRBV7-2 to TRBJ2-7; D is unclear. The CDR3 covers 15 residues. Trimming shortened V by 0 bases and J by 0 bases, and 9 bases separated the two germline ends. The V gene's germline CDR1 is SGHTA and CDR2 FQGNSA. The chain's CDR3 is CASSLALAISYEQYF. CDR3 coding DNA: TGTGCCAGCAGCTTAGCGCTGGCAATCTCCTACGAGCAGTACTTC.

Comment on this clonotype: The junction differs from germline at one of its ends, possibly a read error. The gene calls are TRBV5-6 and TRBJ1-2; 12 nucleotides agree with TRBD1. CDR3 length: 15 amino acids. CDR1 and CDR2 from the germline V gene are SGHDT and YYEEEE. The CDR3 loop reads CASSFWDRGLFGDTF. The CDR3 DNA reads TGTGCCAGCAGCTTTTGGGACAGGGGGCTGTTTGGCGACACCTTC.

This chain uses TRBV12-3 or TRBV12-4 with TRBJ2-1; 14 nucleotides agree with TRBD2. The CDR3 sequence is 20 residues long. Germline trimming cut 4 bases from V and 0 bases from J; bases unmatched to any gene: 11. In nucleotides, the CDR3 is TGTGCCAGCAGTTCGGCCGGGACTAGCGGGGGCCGAAACTCCTACAATGAGCAGTTCTTC. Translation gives CASSSAGTSGGRNSYNEQFF.

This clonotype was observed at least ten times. CDR3 in amino acids: CASSVGPAGNQPQHF. The CDR3 bases are TGTGCCAGCAGTGTGGGCCCGGCGGGCAATCAGCCCCAGCATTTT. The V gene is TRBV6-1, the J gene TRBJ1-5; the D is unclear. CDR1 MNHNS and CDR2 SASEGT come from the germline V gene. This CDR3 region has 15 residues. V was trimmed by 4 bases and J by 2 bases, leaving 12 bases between them.

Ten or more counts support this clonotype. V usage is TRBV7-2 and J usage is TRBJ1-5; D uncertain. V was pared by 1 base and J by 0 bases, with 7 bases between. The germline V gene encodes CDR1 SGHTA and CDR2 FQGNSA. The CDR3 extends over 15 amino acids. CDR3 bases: TGTGCCAGCAGCTTAGATAAGTTTAGCAATCAGCCCCAGCATTTT. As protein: CASSLDKFSNQPQHF.

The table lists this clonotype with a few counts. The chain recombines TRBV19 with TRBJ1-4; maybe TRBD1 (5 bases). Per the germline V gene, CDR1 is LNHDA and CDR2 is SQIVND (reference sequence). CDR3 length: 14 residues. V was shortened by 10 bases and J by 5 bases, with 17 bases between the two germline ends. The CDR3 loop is CATPTGQDNEKLFF. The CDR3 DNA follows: TGTGCCACCCCGACTGGACAAGACAATGAAAAACTGTTTTTT.

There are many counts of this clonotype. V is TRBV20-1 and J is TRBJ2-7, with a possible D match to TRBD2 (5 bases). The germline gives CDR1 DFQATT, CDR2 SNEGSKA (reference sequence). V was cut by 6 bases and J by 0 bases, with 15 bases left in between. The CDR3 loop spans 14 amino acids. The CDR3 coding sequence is TGCAGTGCGGAGGCGGACCGCAACTCCTACGAGCAGTACTTC. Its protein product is CSAEADRNSYEQYF.

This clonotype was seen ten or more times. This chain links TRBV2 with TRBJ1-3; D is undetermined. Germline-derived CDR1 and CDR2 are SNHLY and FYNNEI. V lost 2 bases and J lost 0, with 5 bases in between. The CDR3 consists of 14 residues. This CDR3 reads CASSERTSGNTIYF. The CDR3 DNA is TGTGCCAGCAGTGAACGCACCTCTGGAAACACCATATATTTT.

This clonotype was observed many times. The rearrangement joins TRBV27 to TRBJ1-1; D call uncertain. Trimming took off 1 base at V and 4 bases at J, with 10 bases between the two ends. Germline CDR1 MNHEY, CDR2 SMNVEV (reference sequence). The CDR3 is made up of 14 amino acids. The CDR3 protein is CASSLYERATEAFF. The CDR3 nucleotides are TGTGCCAGCAGTTTATACGAGAGGGCCACTGAAGCTTTCTTT.